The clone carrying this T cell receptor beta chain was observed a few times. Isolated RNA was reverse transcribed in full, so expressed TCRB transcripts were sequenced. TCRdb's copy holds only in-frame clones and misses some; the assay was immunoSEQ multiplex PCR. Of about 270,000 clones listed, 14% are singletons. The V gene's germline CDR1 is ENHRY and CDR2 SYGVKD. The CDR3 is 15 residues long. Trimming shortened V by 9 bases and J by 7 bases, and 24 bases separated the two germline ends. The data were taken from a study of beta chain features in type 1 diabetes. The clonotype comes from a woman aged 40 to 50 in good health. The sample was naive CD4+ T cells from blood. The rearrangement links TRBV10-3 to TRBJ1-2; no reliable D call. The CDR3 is CAITERVETPSGYTF. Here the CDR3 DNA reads TGTGCCATAACCGAGCGGGTGGAGACCCCCTCTGGCTACACCTTC.